These T cell receptor beta chains were read from a single sample in a study of post-analysis software for immune sequencing data. Via MiXCR, TCRdb re-called the PCR reads, giving one row per CDR3 protein. Here the sample spans about 400,000 distinct CDR3 sequences, around 33% being singletons. Sample: blood. The receptors stem from a girl aged 5-17 years with multiple sclerosis. CDR3s include the opening cysteine and the closing phenylalanine or tryptophan. A D gene is named only where the DNA matches it firmly. Rows give clone size only sometimes, using once, few, many, or a class for an expanded clone.

CDR3 DNA,CDR3 protein,D gene,clone size,J gene,CDR3 length,V gene
TGCGCCAGCAGCCAGGGATCCGGGGGGGGCTACAATGAGCAGTTCTTC,CASSQGSGGGYNEQFF,TRBD2,few,TRBJ2-1,16,TRBV4-1
TGTGCCAGCAGTTTGTTTTCGGCAGGCAACACTGAAGCTTTCTTT,CASSLFSAGNTEAFF,-,few,TRBJ1-1,15,TRBV28
TGTGCCAGCAGGGATCCGGGGGGGTCCTACGAGCAGTACTTC,CASRDPGGSYEQYF,TRBD2,once,TRBJ2-7,14,TRBV6-6
TGTGCCGTTCGGACTAGCGGAGAAGAGACCCAGTACTTC,CAVRTSGEETQYF,TRBD2,few,TRBJ2-5,13,TRBV6-2/TRBV6-3
TGTGCCAGCAGTGAGTATGAGGGGACCTACGAGCAGTACTTC,CASSEYEGTYEQYF,-,-,TRBJ2-7,14,TRBV6-1
TGTGCCAGCAGCCTACTACAACGACAGGGGGGTGGCTACACCTTC,CASSLLQRQGGGYTF,TRBD1,few,TRBJ1-2,15,TRBV5-5
TGTGCCAGCAGCTTAGATCCGGGACAGTCCTACGAGCAGTACTTC,CASSLDPGQSYEQYF,TRBD1,few,TRBJ2-7,15,TRBV7-2
TGTGCCAGCAGCTTAGCGTCAACTAGCTTAAACAATGAGCAGTTCTTC,CASSLASTSLNNEQFF,-,-,TRBJ2-1,16,TRBV7-2
TGTGCCAGCAGGCAGGGGGCGCGAGGAGGCTACACCTTC,CASRQGARGGYTF,TRBD1,few,TRBJ1-2,13,TRBV12-3/TRBV12-4
TGTGCCAGCAGGACAGGACCTTCTGGGGCCAACGTCCTGACTTTC,CASRTGPSGANVLTF,-,few,TRBJ2-6,15,TRBV9
TGCAGCGTTGATGGGCTGGGAGTGAACACTGAAGCTTTCTTT,CSVDGLGVNTEAFF,-,few,TRBJ1-1,14,TRBV29-1
TGCGCCAGCAGCCAGGCTCAATCCGGGACAGGGAGGCAAGAGACCCAGTACTTC,CASSQAQSGTGRQETQYF,TRBD1,-,TRBJ2-5,18,TRBV4-1
TGCAGCGTTGGGGGGGCCCGCCTTGATACGCAGTATTTT,CSVGGARLDTQYF,-,few,TRBJ2-3,13,TRBV29-1
TGCGCCAGCAGCCGGCGAGAGGCGGGGTATGGTAATGAGCAGTTCTTC,CASSRREAGYGNEQFF,-,-,TRBJ2-1,16,TRBV5-1
TGTGCCAGCAGCCAAGAGGGGACCACAGGGTACACCGGGGAGCTGTTTTTT,CASSQEGTTGYTGELFF,-,-,TRBJ2-2,17,TRBV4-2
TGTGCCAGCAGCTACAGGGGGGAGTACTCCTACGAGCAGTACTTC,CASSYRGEYSYEQYF,TRBD1,few,TRBJ2-7,15,TRBV7-8
TGTGCCAGCAGCTTGGGACAGGGGGCCGTAGATACGCAGTATTTT,CASSLGQGAVDTQYF,TRBD1,-,TRBJ2-3,15,TRBV5-8
TGTGCCAGCAGTCGGACAGGGGGCGTATCTGGCGCTTTCTTT,CASSRTGGVSGAFF,TRBD1,-,TRBJ1-1,14,TRBV12-3/TRBV12-4
TGTGCCAGCTCACCCCCGCCAGACTCCTACGAGCAGTACTTC,CASSPPPDSYEQYF,-,-,TRBJ2-7,14,TRBV18
TGTGCCAGCAGTTCCATCGGGGGCGTTAGGGAGACCCAGTACTTC,CASSSIGGVRETQYF,-,few,TRBJ2-5,15,TRBV12-3/TRBV12-4